These T cell receptor beta chains were read from a single sample in a study of blood T cell repertoires in COVID-19. Only in-frame clones appear in the TCRdb table, and some are missing; sequencing was by immunoSEQ multiplex PCR. The sample shows a few hundred thousand clones, 82% of them seen only once. Sequencing was carried out using peripheral blood. The source is a woman of 80 years or more with COVID-19, enrolled during active disease. Both conserved end residues are part of each CDR3. Fields, in order: V gene, D gene, clone size, J gene, CDR3 protein, CDR3 DNA. The D gene is left open where the match is weak. The listing skips clone size in some rows; elsewhere it reads once, few, many or a size class.

TRBV7-3	TRBD1	NA	TRBJ2-7	CAGNGQGAYEQYF	TGTGCCGGCAACGGACAGGGAGCCTACGAGCAGTACTTC
TRBV20-1	TRBD2	NA	TRBJ2-1	CSVKLATQFF	TGCAGTGTCAAACTAGCGACCCAGTTCTTC
TRBV6-5	NA	NA	TRBJ1-4	CASRRRQATNEKLFF	TGTGCCAGCAGGCGCAGACAAGCAACTAATGAAAAACTGTTTTTT
TRBV7-9	NA	NA	TRBJ2-3	CASTLLSTDTQYF	TGTGCCAGCACCCTGCTAAGTACAGATACGCAGTATTTT
TRBV3-1/TRBV3-2	NA	NA	TRBJ1-1	CASSQGGRGGTEAFF	TGTGCCAGCAGCCAAGGCGGGAGGGGAGGGACTGAAGCTTTCTTT
TRBV5-1	TRBD1	NA	TRBJ2-7	CASSLGGDRALVEQYF	TGCGCCAGCAGCCTGGGAGGGGACAGGGCGCTCGTGGAGCAGTACTTC
TRBV6-5	TRBD2	NA	TRBJ2-2	CASQPGLAAVGELFF	TGTGCCAGCCAACCGGGACTAGCGGCAGTCGGGGAGCTGTTTTTT
TRBV7-3	TRBD2	medium-sized	TRBJ2-7	CASSSGLASKQYF	TGTGCCAGCAGCTCGGGACTAGCTTCTAAGCAGTACTTC
TRBV3-1/TRBV3-2	TRBD1	NA	TRBJ2-1	CASDYLDRGEAGVIDEQFF	TGTGCCAGCGATTATTTAGACAGGGGGGAGGCGGGAGTTATCGATGAGCAGTTCTTC
TRBV10-3	NA	NA	TRBJ1-6	CAIRAYNSPLHF	TGTGCCATCAGGGCTTATAATTCACCCCTCCACTTT
TRBV6-6	TRBD1	NA	TRBJ2-7	CASSFSTGVVYEQYF	TGTGCCAGCAGTTTTTCGACAGGGGTGGTCTACGAGCAGTACTTC
TRBV13	TRBD1	few	TRBJ2-7	CASRGPGQGSYEQYF	TGTGCCAGCAGGGGGCCGGGACAGGGTTCCTACGAGCAGTACTTC
TRBV30	TRBD2	few	TRBJ2-2	CAWKTSGSNTGELFF	TGTGCCTGGAAAACTAGCGGGTCGAACACCGGGGAGCTGTTTTTT
TRBV5-1	NA	NA	TRBJ1-1	CASSPDGTGNTEAFF	TGCGCCAGCAGCCCCGATGGTACGGGGAACACTGAAGCTTTCTTT
TRBV13	NA	NA	TRBJ2-5	CASSATVRAAQYF	TGTGCCAGCAGCGCGACGGTCAGGGCGGCCCAGTACTTC
TRBV27	TRBD1	NA	TRBJ1-6	CASSSGQGNSPLHF	TGTGCCAGCAGTTCAGGACAGGGTAATTCACCCCTCCACTTT
TRBV5-6	NA	NA	TRBJ1-1	CASSLAPIWSTNTEAFF	TGTGCCAGCAGCTTGGCCCCAATTTGGTCTACGAACACTGAAGCTTTCTTT
TRBV28	NA	NA	TRBJ2-6	CASSNSGSSGANVLTF	TGTGCCAGCAGTAACAGTGGATCCTCTGGGGCCAACGTCCTGACTTTC
TRBV10-3	NA	NA	TRBJ2-3	CAIRATGGDTQYF	TGTGCCATCCGGGCTACCGGGGGAGATACGCAGTATTTT
TRBV7-9	NA	few	TRBJ2-1	CASNRVTTSYNEQFF	TGTGCCAGCAACAGAGTGACGACCTCCTACAATGAGCAGTTCTTC
TRBV30	TRBD1	once	TRBJ1-4	CAWTRDRADEKLFF	TGTGCCTGGACCAGGGACAGAGCCGATGAGAAACTGTTTTTT
TRBV7-2	NA	NA	TRBJ1-3	CASSLAVSGNTIYF	TGTGCCAGCAGCTTAGCCGTCTCTGGAAACACCATATATTTT
TRBV5-1	TRBD1	NA	TRBJ1-1	CASSLGGQANTEAFF	TGCGCCAGCAGCTTGGGCGGACAGGCAAACACTGAAGCTTTCTTT
TRBV25-1	NA	NA	TRBJ1-1	CATSRNTEAFF	TGTGCTACGTCCAGGAACACTGAAGCTTTCTTT
TRBV24-1	NA	NA	TRBJ1-5	CATSGQGNQPQHF	TGTGCCACCAGTGGACAGGGCAATCAGCCCCAGCATTTT
TRBV2	NA	NA	TRBJ2-6	CASSLARESGANVLTF	TGTGCCAGCAGTCTAGCTCGAGAGTCCGGGGCCAACGTCCTGACTTTC
TRBV7-2	TRBD2	NA	TRBJ2-1	CASSGTSGRLYNEQFF	TGTGCCAGCAGCGGGACTAGCGGGCGACTCTACAATGAGCAGTTCTTC
TRBV14	TRBD2	once	TRBJ2-2	CASSRGGVNTGELFF	TGTGCCAGCAGCCGGGGAGGGGTGAACACCGGGGAGCTGTTTTTT
TRBV6-6	NA	NA	TRBJ1-4	CASSYPGGNEKLFF	TGTGCCAGCAGCTACCCGGGTGGTAATGAAAAACTGTTTTTT
TRBV10-3	NA	NA	TRBJ2-7	CAISGRENSYEQYF	TGTGCCATCAGTGGTCGGGAGAACTCCTACGAGCAGTACTTC
TRBV5-1	NA	NA	TRBJ2-5	CASSLVGGQMETQYF	TGCGCCAGCAGCTTGGTCGGCGGACAGATGGAGACCCAGTACTTC
TRBV30	NA	few	TRBJ1-2	CAWSKQGGYTF	TGTGCCTGGAGCAAACAGGGCGGCTACACCTTC
TRBV5-8	TRBD1	NA	TRBJ2-3	CASSDGPGQGRTSTDTQYF	TGTGCCAGCAGCGACGGTCCGGGACAGGGACGAACTAGCACAGATACGCAGTATTTT
TRBV4-1	TRBD1	NA	TRBJ1-1	CASSQPWGTGWTEAFF	TGCGCCAGCAGCCAACCTTGGGGGACAGGGTGGACTGAAGCTTTCTTT
TRBV6-2/TRBV6-3	TRBD1	NA	TRBJ1-1	CASSPNRGANTEAFF	TGTGCCAGCAGCCCTAACAGGGGGGCAAACACTGAAGCTTTCTTT
TRBV3-1/TRBV3-2	TRBD2	NA	TRBJ2-7	CASSRPRTSGAYEQYF	TGTGCCAGCAGCCGCCCGCGGACTAGCGGGGCCTACGAGCAGTACTTC
TRBV7-3	NA	NA	TRBJ1-1	CASSPREGDEAFF	TGTGCCAGCAGCCCTCGGGAGGGGGACGAAGCTTTCTTT